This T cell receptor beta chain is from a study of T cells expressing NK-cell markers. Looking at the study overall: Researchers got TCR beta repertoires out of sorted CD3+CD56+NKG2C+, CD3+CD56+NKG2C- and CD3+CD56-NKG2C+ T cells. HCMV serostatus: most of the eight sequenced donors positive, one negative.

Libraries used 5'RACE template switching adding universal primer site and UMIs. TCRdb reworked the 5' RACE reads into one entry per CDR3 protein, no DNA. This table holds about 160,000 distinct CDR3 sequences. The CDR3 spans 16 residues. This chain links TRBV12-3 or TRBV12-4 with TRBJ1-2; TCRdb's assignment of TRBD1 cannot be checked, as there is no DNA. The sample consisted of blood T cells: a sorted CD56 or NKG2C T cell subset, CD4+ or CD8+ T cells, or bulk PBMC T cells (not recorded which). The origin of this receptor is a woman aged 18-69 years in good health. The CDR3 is CASSPSGIGGRFGYTF.